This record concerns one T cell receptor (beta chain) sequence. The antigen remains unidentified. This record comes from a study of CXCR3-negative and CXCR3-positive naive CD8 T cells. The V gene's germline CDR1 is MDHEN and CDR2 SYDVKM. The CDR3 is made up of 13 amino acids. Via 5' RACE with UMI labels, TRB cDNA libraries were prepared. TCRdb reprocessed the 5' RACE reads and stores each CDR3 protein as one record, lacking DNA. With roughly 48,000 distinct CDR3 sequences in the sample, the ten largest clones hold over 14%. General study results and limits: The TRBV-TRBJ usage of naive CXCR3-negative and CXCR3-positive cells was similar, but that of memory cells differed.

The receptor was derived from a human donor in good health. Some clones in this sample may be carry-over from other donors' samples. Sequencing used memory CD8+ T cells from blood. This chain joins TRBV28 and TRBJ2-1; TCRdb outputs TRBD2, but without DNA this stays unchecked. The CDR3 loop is CASSFGGRDEQFF.